This entry is about one T cell receptor (beta chain). The data originate from a study of blood T cell repertoires in COVID-19. Study-wide background: Spain, Italy and the United States supplied samples that represented acute and convalescent COVID-19.

The CDR3 contains 15 residues. CDR1 and CDR2 from the germline V gene are LNHDA and SQIVND (reference sequence). V lost 8 bases to trimming and J lost 5 bases, with 18 bases between them. Assay: immunoSEQ multiplex PCR; the TCRdb copy retains only in-frame clones and omits some. The sample has around 220,000 clones; roughly 76% are singletons. This sequence joins TRBV19 and TRBJ1-4; D may be TRBD1 (6 bases). This TCR derives from a human donor in a cohort sampled during active COVID-19. Sequencing used peripheral blood. The CDR3 coding sequence is TGTGCCAGTCGTACCTGGGACAATTGGAATGAAAAACTGTTTTTT. Protein sequence: CASRTWDNWNEKLFF.